This T cell receptor beta chain originates from a study of identical twins. TCRdb processed the 5' RACE reads anew with MiXCR; each CDR3 protein has one entry. The sample gives 450,000 to 650,000 distinct CDR3 sequences, nearly 15% of which show up once; roughly 0.42% is in the top ten. This CDR3 is 15 amino acids long. V trimming: 6 bases; J trimming: 2 bases; junction bases outside the gene matches: 8. Looked up from germline, CDR1 is SNHLY and CDR2 is FYNNEI. Every donor was a healthy Caucasian. The sample also formed part of further work on yellow fever vaccine responses in identical twins.

The source is a woman aged 18-29 years in good health. Sequenced: CD4+ T cells sorted from blood. V gene TRBV2 combines with J gene TRBJ2-3, with 7 positions matching TRBD2. The CDR3 DNA follows: TGTGCCAGCAGACAAGGGCTAGCGGCCACAGATACGCAGTATTTT. It encodes CASRQGLAATDTQYF. The whole variable domain, filled in from reference TRBV2 and TRBJ2-3, reads EPEVTQTPSHQVTQMGQEVILRCVPISNHLYFYWYRQILGQKVEFLVSFYNNEISEKSEIFDDQFSVERPDGSNFTLKIRSTKLEDSAMYFCASRQGLAATDTQYFGPGTRLTVL.